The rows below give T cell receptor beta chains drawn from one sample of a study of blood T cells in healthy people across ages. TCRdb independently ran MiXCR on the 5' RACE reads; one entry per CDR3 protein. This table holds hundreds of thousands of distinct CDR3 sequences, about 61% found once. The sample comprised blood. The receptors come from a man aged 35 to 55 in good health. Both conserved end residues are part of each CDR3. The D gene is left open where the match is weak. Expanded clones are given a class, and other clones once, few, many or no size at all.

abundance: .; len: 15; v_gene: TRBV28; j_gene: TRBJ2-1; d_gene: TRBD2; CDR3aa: CASSAGLAVLNEQFF; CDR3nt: TGTGCCAGCAGTGCGGGACTAGCGGTCCTCAATGAGCAGTTCTTC
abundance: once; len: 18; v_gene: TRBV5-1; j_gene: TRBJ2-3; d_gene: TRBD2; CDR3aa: CASKGGLAGGLGTDTQYF; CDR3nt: TGCGCCAGCAAAGGGGGACTAGCGGGGGGGCTTGGCACAGATACGCAGTATTTT
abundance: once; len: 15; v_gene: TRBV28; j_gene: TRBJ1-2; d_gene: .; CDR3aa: CASSGGGLRGYGYTF; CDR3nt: TGTGCCAGCAGTGGGGGGGGCCTTCGGGGTTATGGCTACACCTTC
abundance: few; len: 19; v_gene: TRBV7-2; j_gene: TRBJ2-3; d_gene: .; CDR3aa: CASSLGNLAAATSTDTQYF; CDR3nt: TGTGCCAGCAGCTTAGGGAACCTCGCGGCTGCAACTAGCACAGATACGCAGTATTTT
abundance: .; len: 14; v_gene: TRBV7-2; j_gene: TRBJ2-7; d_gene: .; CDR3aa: CASSLEAGDYEQYF; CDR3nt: TGTGCCAGCAGCTTAGAGGCAGGGGACTACGAGCAGTACTTC
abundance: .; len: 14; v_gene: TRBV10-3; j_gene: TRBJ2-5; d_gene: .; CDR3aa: CAIKRGGEINEQYF; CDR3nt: TGTGCCATCAAAAGGGGAGGTGAGATCAATGAGCAGTACTTC
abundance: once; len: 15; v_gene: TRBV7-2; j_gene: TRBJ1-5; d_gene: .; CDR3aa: CASSLEQAMDQPQHF; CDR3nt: TGTGCCAGCAGCTTAGAACAGGCAATGGATCAGCCCCAGCATTTT
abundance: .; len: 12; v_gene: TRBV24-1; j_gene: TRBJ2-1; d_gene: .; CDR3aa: CATGNWDNEQFF; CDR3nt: TGTGCCACCGGAAACTGGGACAATGAGCAGTTCTTC
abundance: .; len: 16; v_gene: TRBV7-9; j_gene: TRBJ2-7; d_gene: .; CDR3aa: CASSLATGRRSYEQYF; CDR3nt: TGTGCCAGCAGCTTAGCTACAGGCCGCCGCTCCTACGAGCAGTACTTC
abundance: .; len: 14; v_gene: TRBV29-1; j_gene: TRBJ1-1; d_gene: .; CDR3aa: CSVEGGGVGTEAFF; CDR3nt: TGCAGCGTTGAAGGGGGGGGTGTTGGTACTGAAGCTTTCTTT
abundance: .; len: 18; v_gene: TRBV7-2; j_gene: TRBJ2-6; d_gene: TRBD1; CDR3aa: CASSWRTGALSGANVLTF; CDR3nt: TGTGCCAGCAGCTGGAGGACAGGGGCCCTCTCTGGGGCCAACGTCCTGACTTTC
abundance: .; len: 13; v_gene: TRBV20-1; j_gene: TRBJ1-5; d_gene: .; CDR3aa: CSAKRDSDQPQHF; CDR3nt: TGCAGTGCTAAAAGGGACTCTGATCAGCCCCAGCATTTT
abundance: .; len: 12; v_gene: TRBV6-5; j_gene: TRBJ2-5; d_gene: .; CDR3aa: CASSSEVGTQYF; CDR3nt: TGTGCCAGCAGTTCCGAGGTGGGGACCCAGTACTTC
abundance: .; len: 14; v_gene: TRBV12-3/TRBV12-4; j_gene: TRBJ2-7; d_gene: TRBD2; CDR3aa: CASSQTSGSSEQYF; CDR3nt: TGTGCCAGCAGCCAGACTAGCGGGAGCTCCGAGCAGTACTTC
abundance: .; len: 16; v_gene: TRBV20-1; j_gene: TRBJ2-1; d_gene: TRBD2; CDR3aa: CSARDRLAGIYNEQFF; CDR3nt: TGCAGTGCTAGAGATCGCCTAGCGGGGATTTACAATGAGCAGTTCTTC